Detailed here is one T cell receptor (beta chain). The data belong to a study of post-analysis software for immune sequencing data. CDR1 is SGHTA, CDR2 FQGNSA, per germline. The V gene lost 7 bases and the J gene lost 5 bases, with 20 bases spanning the gap. The CDR3 has 15 residues. Every TCR beta cDNA library bore unique molecular identifiers. TCRdb independently ran MiXCR on the PCR reads; one entry per CDR3 protein. The sample holds around 160,000 distinct CDR3 sequences; about 36% are singletons and the top ten take roughly 28%. The material sequenced was blood, taken after autologous hematopoietic stem cell transplantation. The TCR comes from a girl between 10 and 17 years old with multiple sclerosis. The chain combines TRBV7-2 with TRBJ1-1; TRBD1 might be the D (5 bases). CDR3 sequence (DNA): TGTGCCAGCACCTTTTGGGGCAGCATGGGAACTGAAGCTTTCTTT. Translation: CASTFWGSMGTEAFF.